This T cell receptor (beta chain) was observed in a study of human thymus T cells. Study outcomes and limitations: Related research reported highly overlapping thymic repertoires among unrelated individuals. Thymic and blood repertoires appeared to show biased V and J gene usage.

Resected material from corrective heart surgery provided the thymus tissue analysed. Having corrective surgery for congenital heart defects, healthy Finnish infants were the ones who donated. The CDR3 length is 15 residues. Germline V gene sequence: CDR1 SGHTA, CDR2 FQGTGA. The germline V and J ends were trimmed by 4 bases and 4 bases, with 13 bases remaining between them. The assay was immunoSEQ multiplex PCR, and TCRdb's table has in-frame clones only and misses some. The data contain some 130,000 clones, around 94% of them singletons. About this clone itself: Its antigen is unknown.

The sample consisted of thymus tissue. The rearrangement joins TRBV7-3 to TRBJ1-4, with D perhaps TRBD1 (6 bases). The TCR was taken from a boy younger than two with a congenital heart defect but otherwise immunologically healthy. Here the CDR3 reads CASSSTGTLNEKLFF. CDR3 nucleotides: TGTGCCAGCAGCTCGACCGGGACACTTAATGAAAAACTGTTTTTT.